This T cell receptor (beta chain) was documented in a study of T cell repertoires in cytomegalovirus infection. TCRdb recomputed calls from the reads with MiXCR, one row per CDR3 protein. The sample consists of approximately 990,000 distinct CDR3 sequences, roughly 30% of them appearing once. This CDR3 is 15 amino acids long. With 7 bases removed from V and 0 bases from J, the gap between germline ends came to 16 bases. Germline lookup yields CDR1 MNHEY and CDR2 SVGEGT. This clonotype was detected a few times. Its target is not known. This receptor was taken from a human donor in good health (CMV status not recorded). Some clones in this sample may be carry-over from other donors' samples. This chain links TRBV6-2 or TRBV6-3 with TRBJ2-7; maybe TRBD2 (5 bases). The material was cultured CD8+ T cells from PBMCs, obtained from culture after CMV antigen stimulation. For the CDR3, the DNA is TGTGCCAGCACCCATACTAGTGAGAGCTCCTACGAGCAGTACTTC. It yields the protein CASTHTSESSYEQYF.